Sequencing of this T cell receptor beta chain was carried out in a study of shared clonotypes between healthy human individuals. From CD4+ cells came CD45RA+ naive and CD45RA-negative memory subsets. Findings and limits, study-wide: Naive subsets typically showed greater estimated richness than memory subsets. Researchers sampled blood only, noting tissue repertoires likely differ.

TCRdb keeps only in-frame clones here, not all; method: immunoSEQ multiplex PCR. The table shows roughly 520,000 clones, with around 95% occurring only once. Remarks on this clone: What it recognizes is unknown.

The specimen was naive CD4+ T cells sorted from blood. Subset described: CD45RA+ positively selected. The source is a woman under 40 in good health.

CDR3 residues: CASSELGQVFNSGNTIYF. Written as DNA, the CDR3 is TGTGCCAGCAGTGAATTGGGACAGGTTTTCAATTCTGGAAACACCATATATTTT. V and J are TRBV2 and TRBJ1-3, with 8 positions matching TRBD1. This CDR3 is 18 amino acids long. Trimming cost V 2 bases and J 1 base; bases outside gene matches: 10. The V gene's germline CDR1 is SNHLY and CDR2 FYNNEI.